This TCR beta chain was sequenced for a study of shared clonotypes between healthy human individuals. Study findings and constraints: Sampling was confined to blood; repertoires within tissues likely differ.

Points on this clone: Antigen unknown.

Trimming removed 2 bases from V and 2 bases from J, with 13 bases in between. CDR1 and CDR2 (germline): GTSNPN, SVGIG (reference sequence). This CDR3 contains 14 residues. The data were produced by immunoSEQ multiplex PCR, yet TCRdb's version contains in-frame clones alone and is incomplete. The sample gives around 1.9 million clones, under 95% of which show up once; 1.5% to 2% is in the top ten. Terminally differentiated effector memory CD45RA+ cells were excluded from the naive CD8 cells, which were CD45RO-negative and positively selected for CCR7. Sample: naive CD8+ T cells from PBMCs. The source is a young man in good health. Some clones in this sample may be carry-over from other donors' samples. V and J are TRBV30 and TRBJ2-7; D is perhaps TRBD2 (5 bases). CDR3 nucleotide sequence: TGTGCCTGGAGTTACGGGGAACCAACCTACGAGCAGTACTTC. Its translation: CAWSYGEPTYEQYF.